This entry lists 30 T cell receptor beta chains sequenced from one sample in a study of Graves' ophthalmopathy and Graves' hyperthyroidism. RNA transcripts were the template, and TCR beta CDR3 regions were amplified from them. RT-PCR in the first round used HTBI primers; a second-round multiplex PCR followed. MiXCR, run by TCRdb on the multiplex PCR reads, gives a single entry per CDR3 protein. The data show 340,000 or so distinct CDR3 sequences, around a sixth seen once. Input material: peripheral blood. Receptor source: an adult man with Graves' ophthalmopathy.

This clonotype was counted many times. The chain has TRBV2 and TRBJ2-4; perhaps TRBD2 as D (7 bases). Deletions cut 5 bases from V and 5 bases from J, with 16 bases between. Germline CDR1 and CDR2: SNHLY and FYNNEI. This CDR3 has 15 amino acids. The CDR3 DNA follows: TGTGCCAGCAGTCTGGGGGGGGCGCCGGAAAACATTCAGTACTTC. Translating it yields CASSLGGAPENIQYF.

In this sample, this clonotype turned up many times. J is TRBJ1-6 and V is TRBV7-8; D call uncertain. Germline V gene data show CDR1 as SGHVS and CDR2 as FQNEAQ. There are 12 residues in the CDR3. Trimming shortened V by 3 bases and J by 5 bases, and 2 bases separated the two germline ends. The CDR3 sequence: CASSFDNSPLHF. DNA for the CDR3: TGTGCCAGCAGCTTCGATAATTCACCCCTCCACTTT.

This clonotype was seen repeatedly, ten times or more. The chain employs TRBV2 and TRBJ2-7, with TRBD1 as a possible D gene (7 bases). V was clipped by 7 bases and J by 6 bases, with 19 bases between them. Germline-derived CDR1 and CDR2 are SNHLY and FYNNEI. This CDR3 is built from 14 residues. The CDR3 DNA sequence: TGTGCCAGCACCACTAACCGACAGGGAGGCGAGCAGTACTTC. Protein product: CASTTNRQGGEQYF.

The table lists this clonotype with many counts. This chain links TRBV5-5 with TRBJ1-1, with D possibly matching TRBD1 (6 bases). The CDR3 runs 15 residues. The germline gives CDR1 SGHKS, CDR2 YYEKEE (reference sequence). The germline V and J ends were trimmed by 4 bases and 10 bases, with 23 bases remaining between them. DNA for the CDR3: TGTGCCAGCAGCGACAGTCCCGGGACACCTATGGGAGCTTTCTTT. It codes for CASSDSPGTPMGAFF.

This clonotype occurred many times. The CDR3 DNA reads TGTGCCAGCAGTTACGTGGAGACACCACTCTCTGGGGCCAACGTCCTGACTTTC. Its protein is CASSYVETPLSGANVLTF. The V gene is TRBV6-2 or TRBV6-3, the J gene TRBJ2-6; no definite D call. Germline CDR1 reads MNHEY; CDR2 reads SVGEGT. The CDR3 has 18 amino acids. Deletions cut 2 bases from V and 0 bases from J, with 14 bases between.

The chain combines TRBV6-1 with TRBJ1-2; no clear D gene. Per the germline V gene, CDR1 is MNHNS and CDR2 is SASEGT. Trimming stripped 2 bases from V and 8 bases from J, with 12 bases between. The CDR3 covers 13 residues. The CDR3 reads CASSEWEVGGYTF. CDR3 coding DNA: TGTGCCAGCAGTGAATGGGAAGTGGGAGGCTACACCTTC.

This clonotype was picked up many times. The chain couples TRBV24-1 to TRBJ2-5; 11 positions agree with TRBD2. Germline assignment: CDR1 KGHDR and CDR2 SFDVKD. The CDR3 is 17 amino acids. V gave up 0 bases and J gave up 4 bases; unmatched junction bases: 6. The CDR3 DNA reads TGTGCCACCAGTGATTTGTCGGTAGCGGGGGGGGCAGAGACCCAGTACTTC. Translating it yields CATSDLSVAGGAETQYF.

There are many counts of this clonotype. The chain combines TRBV6-1 with TRBJ1-3; D is ambiguous. This CDR3 region has 13 residues. V gave up 3 bases and J gave up 0 bases, with 3 bases separating them. CDR1 and CDR2 from the germline V gene are MNHNS and SASEGT. The CDR3 is CASSEFSGNTIYF. CDR3 DNA sequence: TGTGCCAGCAGTGAGTTCTCTGGAAACACCATATATTTT.

This clonotype was counted only a few times. V and J are TRBV30 and TRBJ1-2; D is uncertain. The CDR3 is made up of 13 amino acids. Trimming took off 0 bases at V and 8 bases at J, with 13 bases between the two ends. CDR1 and CDR2 from the germline V gene are GTSNPN and SVGIG (reference sequence). CDR3 in amino acids: CAWSVFGDYGYTF. In nucleotides, the CDR3 is TGTGCCTGGAGTGTATTTGGGGATTACGGCTACACCTTC.

There are many counts of this clonotype. This chain links TRBV3-1 with TRBJ1-3; D gene ambiguous. CDR1 is LGHDT and CDR2 is YNNKEL in the germline V gene (reference sequence). Trimming took off 1 base at V and 0 bases at J, with 7 bases between the two ends. This CDR3 comprises 15 residues. DNA of the CDR3: TGTGCCAGCAGCCAAGTACGTATCTCTGGAAACACCATATATTTT. It is translated as CASSQVRISGNTIYF. The full variable domain, completed using reference TRBV3-1 and TRBJ1-3, is DTAVSQTPKYLVTQMGNDKSIKCEQNLGHDTMYWYKQDSKKFLKIMFSYNNKELIINETVPNRFSPKSPDKAHLNLHINSLELGDSAVYFCASSQVRISGNTIYFGEGSWLTVV.

About this clonotype itself: A single base separates this from a much larger clone, so it may be a read error. The chain couples TRBV6-2 or TRBV6-3 to TRBJ1-2, with D tentatively TRBD1 (6 bases). Germline loops: CDR1 MNHEY, CDR2 SVGEGT. The CDR3 spans 12 residues. V gave up 8 bases and J gave up 5 bases, with 12 bases separating them. CDR3 nucleotides: TGTGCCAGCGCGGACAGCTTTTATGGCTACACCTTC. It is translated as CASADSFYGYTF.

This clonotype has at least ten counts. V is TRBV6-1 and J is TRBJ2-7; 9 bases are a match to TRBD1. This CDR3 contains 15 residues. The trim removed 4 bases at V and 3 bases at J, leaving 7 bases unmatched. CDR1 is MNHNS and CDR2 is SASEGT in the germline V gene. The CDR3 reads CASSVSGQGIYEQYF. The CDR3 DNA reads TGTGCCAGCAGTGTAAGCGGACAGGGGATCTACGAGCAGTACTTC.

This clonotype has ten or more counts. This chain links TRBV19 with TRBJ1-1; D ambiguous. V was cut by 2 bases and J by 1 base, with 11 bases left in between. The germline V gene encodes CDR1 LNHDA and CDR2 SQIVND (reference sequence). The CDR3 loop spans 15 amino acids. The CDR3 loop reads CASSIYLAENTEAFF. The CDR3 bases are TGTGCCAGTAGTATATATCTCGCAGAGAACACTGAAGCTTTCTTT.

This clonotype came up many times. The V and J genes are TRBV5-1 and TRBJ1-5; D uncertain. This CDR3 contains 13 residues. Germline V gives CDR1 SGHRS, CDR2 YFSETQ. V was trimmed by 4 bases and J by 7 bases, leaving 12 bases between them. The CDR3 region has the DNA TGCGCCAGCAGCGTTGCCTTAGGGCAGCCCCAGCATTTT. This codes for CASSVALGQPQHF.

The chain employs TRBV28 and TRBJ1-1, with D uncertain. There are 13 residues in the CDR3. Trimming stripped 5 bases from V and 6 bases from J, with 13 bases between. In germline, CDR1 is MDHEN, CDR2 SYDVKM. The CDR3 sequence: CASSLGEGAEAFF. The CDR3, as DNA: TGTGCCAGCAGTCTCGGGGAGGGCGCTGAAGCTTTCTTT. The variable domain in full, with the rest retrieved from reference TRBV28 and TRBJ1-1, is DVKVTQSSRYLVKRTGEKVFLECVQDMDHENMFWYRQDPGLGLRLIYFSYDVKMKEKGDIPEGYSVSREKKERFSLILESASTNQTSMYLCASSLGEGAEAFFGQGTRLTVV.

CDR3 residues: CSARGDRGLTEAFF. The CDR3 bases are TGCAGTGCTAGGGGGGACAGGGGGCTTACTGAAGCTTTCTTT. J is TRBJ1-1 and V is TRBV20-1; 12 nucleotides agree with TRBD1. The junction had 4 bases not matched to a gene; V was cut back by 3 bases and J by 5 bases. The germline V gene has CDR1 DFQATT and CDR2 SNEGSKA (reference sequence). This CDR3 has 14 residues.

This clonotype was seen at least ten times. The chain has TRBV20-1 and TRBJ2-7; 7 bases are shared with TRBD2. This CDR3 contains 18 residues. Trimming took 5 bases from V and 2 from J; bases not matched to a gene: 21. CDR1 and CDR2 from the germline V gene are DFQATT and SNEGSKA (reference sequence). The CDR3, as DNA: TGCAGTGCTCGGAGCACCGGGACTACCTTCGTCTCGGCCTACGAGCAGTACTTC. This translates into CSARSTGTTFVSAYEQYF.

This clonotype was recorded at least ten times. The CDR3 loop is CASSLPSGGQETQYF. CDR3 nucleotide sequence: TGTGCCAGCAGTTTACCCAGCGGGGGCCAAGAGACCCAGTACTTC. The chain is built from TRBV6-2 or TRBV6-3 and TRBJ2-5, with TRBD2 identical over 8 bases. The germline V gene encodes CDR1 MNHEY and CDR2 SVGEGT. The CDR3 spans 15 residues. J was trimmed by 1 base and V by 4 bases; bases with no gene match: 5.

This clonotype was recorded at least ten times. This sequence joins TRBV7-9 and TRBJ1-2, with 8 nucleotides matching TRBD1. Germline V gene sequence: CDR1 SEHNR, CDR2 FQNEAQ (reference sequence). V dropped 3 bases and J dropped 4; count of bases not matched to a gene: 4. The length of the CDR3 is 14 residues. CDR3 sequence: CASSLGQASYGYTF. Written as DNA, the CDR3 is TGTGCCAGCAGCTTGGGACAGGCGAGCTATGGCTACACCTTC. Combining the CDR3 with reference TRBV7-9 and TRBJ1-2 gives the whole variable domain DTGVSQNPRHKITKRGQNVTFRCDPISEHNRLYWYRQTLGQGPEFLTYFQNEAQLEKSRLLSDRFSAERPKGSFSTLEIQRTEQGDSAMYLCASSLGQASYGYTFGSGTRLTVV.

This chain joins TRBV29-1 and TRBJ1-1; 8 bases line up with TRBD1. Germline loops: CDR1 SQVTM, CDR2 ANQGSEA. The CDR3 runs 13 residues. The ends lost 6 bases at V and 3 bases at J; junction bases unmatched: 6. CDR3 loop: CSVSTGADTEAFF. CDR3 sequence (DNA): TGCAGCGTCTCGACAGGGGCGGACACTGAAGCTTTCTTT.

There are many counts of this clonotype. The J gene is TRBJ2-5, the V gene TRBV5-6; the match to TRBD1 covers 8 bases. V dropped 4 bases and J dropped 5; count of bases not matched to a gene: 13. CDR1 SGHDT and CDR2 YYEEEE come from the germline V gene. CDR3 size: 16 residues. The CDR3 DNA reads as TGTGCCAGCAGCCCGGTGGGACAGGCGAGAGGGGAGACCCAGTACTTC. Translating gives CASSPVGQARGETQYF. The entire variable domain, with the rest obtained from reference TRBV5-6 and TRBJ2-5, is as follows: DAGVTQSPTHLIKTRGQQVTLRCSPKSGHDTVSWYQQALGQGPQFIFQYYEEEERQRGNFPDRFSGHQFPNYSSELNVNALLLGDSALYLCASSPVGQARGETQYFGPGTRLLVL.

This clonotype was counted ten times or more. This rearrangement joins TRBV6-2 or TRBV6-3 to TRBJ2-2, with D perhaps TRBD2 (5 bases). Trimming removed 4 bases at V and 4 bases at J, with 13 bases between. This CDR3 spans 15 amino acids. Per the germline V gene, CDR1 is MNHEY and CDR2 is SVGEGT. The CDR3 DNA follows: TGTGCCAGCAGTTCCCCCGGGGATCGCACCGGGGAGCTGTTTTTT. Translation gives CASSSPGDRTGELFF.

This chain joins TRBV6-5 and TRBJ1-2; no reliable D call. Per the germline V gene, CDR1 is MNHEY and CDR2 is SVGAGI. The CDR3 length is 16 residues. V was shortened by 0 bases and J by 5 bases, with 16 bases between the two germline ends. The DNA for the CDR3 is TGTGCCAGCAGTTACTCGGAGGCAGGAAAGGGATATGGCTACACCTTC. Amino acids: CASSYSEAGKGYGYTF.

This clonotype appeared many times. V usage is TRBV27 and J usage is TRBJ1-5; the D is unclear. CDR3 length: 13 residues. The V gene lost 2 bases and the J gene lost 7 bases, with 9 bases spanning the gap. Germline CDR1 and CDR2: MNHEY and SMNVEV (reference sequence). The CDR3 here is CASSLGSRQPQHF. The CDR3 bases are TGTGCCAGCAGTTTAGGGTCGCGCCAGCCCCAGCATTTT.

This clonotype came up many times. DNA for the CDR3: TGCGCCAGCAGAAGCCGGGGGAGGACCTTCTATGGCTACACCTTC. This translates into CASRSRGRTFYGYTF. This chain joins TRBV5-1 and TRBJ1-2; possibly TRBD1 for D (5 bases). The CDR3 is made up of 15 amino acids. Germline V CDR1 and CDR2: SGHRS, YFSETQ. V dropped 5 bases and J dropped 4 bases, with 18 bases sitting between them.

Ten or more counts support this clonotype. V usage is TRBV20-1 and J usage is TRBJ2-7; D is ambiguous. Deletions cut 0 bases from V and 5 bases from J, with 20 bases between. This CDR3 has 16 amino acids. Germline V gene lookup returns CDR1 DFQATT and CDR2 SNEGSKA (reference sequence). The CDR3 loop reads CSARDWVPSPKDEQYF. CDR3 bases: TGCAGTGCTAGAGATTGGGTACCGAGCCCTAAGGACGAGCAGTACTTC.

This clonotype was detected many times. The chain couples TRBV28 to TRBJ1-5, with 7 positions matching TRBD1. Germline V CDR1 and CDR2: MDHEN, SYDVKM. The junction had 6 bases not matched to a gene; V was cut back by 6 bases and J by 4 bases. The CDR3 has 14 amino acids. The CDR3, as DNA: TGTGCCAGCAGCCCAGGGGGTAGGAATCAGCCCCAGCATTTT. Its translation: CASSPGGRNQPQHF.

This clonotype was counted a single time. The chain carries TRBV19 and TRBJ2-2, with D unresolved. Trimming removed 3 bases from V and 5 bases from J, with 19 bases in between. Germline CDR1 is LNHDA and CDR2 is SQIVND (reference sequence). The CDR3 spans 17 residues. The CDR3 DNA sequence: TGTGCCAGTAGTATCTCGAGTTTTGTGGGTGTTACCGGGGAGCTGTTTTTT. Translated, it gives CASSISSFVGVTGELFF.

The rearrangement joins TRBV24-1 to TRBJ2-2; D unclear. The CDR3 is 16 amino acids. V lost 5 bases, J lost 0 bases, and 12 bases lay in between. From germline, CDR1 is KGHDR and CDR2 SFDVKD. This CDR3 is CATSAPHPANTGELFF. In DNA form, the CDR3 reads TGTGCCACCAGTGCCCCCCACCCGGCGAACACCGGGGAGCTGTTTTTT.

This clonotype was observed many times. CDR3 in amino acids: CASSSGIQETQYF. CDR3 bases: TGTGCCAGTAGCAGTGGCATCCAAGAGACCCAGTACTTC. The V and J genes are TRBV19 and TRBJ2-5; D unresolved. V was cut by 6 bases and J by 1 base, with 9 bases left in between. This CDR3 has 13 residues. The germline V gene has CDR1 LNHDA and CDR2 SQIVND (reference sequence).